This T cell receptor (beta chain) was captured by sequencing in a study of shared clonotypes between healthy human individuals. In the source study's methods: Filtering of immunoSEQ junctional sequences could not match full-length read filtering. Assay: immunoSEQ multiplex PCR; the TCRdb copy retains only in-frame clones and omits some. Clone size and the V and J calls come from that table; the DNA yielded D and trimming. This table has approximately 240,000 clones, approximately 65% appearing once. The sequence derives from a man younger than 45 in good health. Sequenced input: memory CD4+ T cells sorted from blood. Subset in this sample: CD45RA-negative fraction.

CDR3 residues: CASREQGPSNEQYF. The CDR3 region has the DNA TGTGCCAGCAGAGAACAGGGGCCTTCCAACGAGCAGTACTTC. The chain uses TRBV2 and TRBJ2-7; 7 nucleotides match TRBD1. Trimming cost V 6 bases and J 5 bases; bases outside gene matches: 10. Germline V CDR1 and CDR2: SNHLY, FYNNEI. The CDR3 covers 14 residues.